Below, 9 T cell receptor beta chains from the same sample are listed, as sequenced in a study of identical twins. MiXCR, applied by TCRdb to the 5' RACE reads, yields one record per CDR3 protein. The profile covers 1.5 million or so distinct CDR3 sequences, with about 32% appearing a single time and under 0.35% taken by the ten largest. Sequenced sample: cord blood. The receptor source for this set is a newborn girl in good health.

This chain joins TRBV5-1 and TRBJ2-3, with 8 bases lining up with TRBD1. With 4 bases clipped from V and 0 bases from J, the junction kept 4 bases outside the gene matches. The germline CDR1 and CDR2 sequences are SGHRS and YFSETQ. This CDR3 spans 15 amino acids. DNA of the CDR3: TGCGCCAGCAGCATCAGGGGGCCCAGCACAGATACGCAGTATTTT. Protein sequence: CASSIRGPSTDTQYF. Full variable domain (remainder filled in from reference TRBV5-1 and TRBJ2-3): KAGVTQTPRYLIKTRGQQVTLSCSPISGHRSVSWYQQTPGQGLQFLFEYFSETQRNKGNFPGRFSGRQFSNSRSEMNVSTLELGDSALYLCASSIRGPSTDTQYFGPGTRLTVL.

This clonotype was seen only once. V and J are TRBV19 and TRBJ2-3; D is perhaps TRBD2 (6 bases). This CDR3 region has 13 residues. From germline, CDR1 is LNHDA and CDR2 SQIVND (reference sequence). V was cut by 10 bases and J by 2 bases, with 13 bases left in between. DNA for the CDR3: TGTGCCACCTTGCGGGGACCCACAGATACGCAGTATTTT. This gives the protein CATLRGPTDTQYF.

The J gene is TRBJ1-4, the V gene TRBV12-3 or TRBV12-4, with D uncertain. V lost 7 bases to trimming and J lost 6 bases, with 15 bases between them. The length of the CDR3 is 14 residues. The CDR3 protein is CASMEAYYDEKLFF. CDR3 DNA sequence: TGTGCCAGCATGGAAGCCTACTACGATGAAAAACTGTTTTTT.

This clonotype occurred a few times. The chain is built from TRBV20-1 and TRBJ2-1; a weak D match, TRBD1 (5 bases). CDR3 length: 13 residues. V was clipped by 6 bases and J by 7 bases, with 16 bases between them. Germline V lookup: CDR1 DFQATT, CDR2 SNEGSKA (reference sequence). CDR3 coding DNA: TGCAGTGCCGCAATGCTGGGGCCGAATGAGCAGTTCTTC. Its translation: CSAAMLGPNEQFF.

This clonotype was counted between two and nine times. This chain links TRBV5-5 with TRBJ1-2; D unclear. V lost 0 bases and J lost 1, with 7 bases in between. This CDR3 region has 14 residues. Germline values: CDR1 SGHKS, CDR2 YYEKEE (reference sequence). The CDR3 nucleotides read TGTGCCAGCAGCTTGGCCGTGGTTAACTATGGCTACACCTTC. Protein sequence: CASSLAVVNYGYTF.

The chain carries TRBV7-2 and TRBJ1-6, with no clear D. The CDR3 length is 15 residues. Germline assignment: CDR1 SGHTA and CDR2 FQGNSA. V lost 7 bases and J lost 0, with 10 bases in between. The CDR3: CASKLPSSYNSPLHF. Written as DNA, the CDR3 is TGTGCCAGCAAGCTCCCGAGCTCCTATAATTCACCCCTCCACTTT.

This chain connects TRBV7-9 to TRBJ2-2; 7 bases fit TRBD2. Germline values: CDR1 SEHNR, CDR2 FQNEAQ (reference sequence). The trim removed 2 bases at V and 5 bases at J, leaving 8 bases unmatched. The CDR3 covers 16 residues. The CDR3 coding sequence is TGTGCCAGCAGCTTACAGCCTAGCGGTCAGACCGGGGAGCTGTTTTTT. Translated, it gives CASSLQPSGQTGELFF.

V gene TRBV3-1 combines with J gene TRBJ2-3; no definite D call. The CDR3 has 12 amino acids. V gave up 2 bases and J gave up 5 bases, with 5 bases separating them. Germline loops: CDR1 LGHDT, CDR2 YNNKEL (reference sequence). The CDR3 sequence is CASSQILDTQYF. DNA of the CDR3: TGTGCCAGCAGCCAAATCCTAGATACGCAGTATTTT.

The chain has TRBV29-1 and TRBJ2-1; D is undetermined. CDR3 size: 15 residues. The V and J ends lost 0 bases and 1 base respectively, with 10 bases between them. Per the germline V gene, CDR1 is SQVTM and CDR2 is ANQGSEA. The CDR3 sequence: CSVEDPSHSYNEQFF. The CDR3 DNA reads as TGCAGCGTTGAAGATCCAAGCCATTCCTACAATGAGCAGTTCTTC.